The clone carrying this T cell receptor beta chain showed up many times. One heparinised blood draw averaging around 0.12 L was given by each donor. Purities in excess of 95% were seen in all sorted populations. Expressed TCRB transcripts were sequenced because the isolated RNA had all been reverse transcribed beforehand. The repertoire was sequenced with immunoSEQ multiplex PCR; TCRdb's copy has only in-frame clones and lacks some. The sample has around 450,000 clones, more than 9.5% seen once; the top ten hold more than 0.045%. The CDR3 has 14 residues. This entry comes from a study of beta chain features in type 1 diabetes. Study background: Examination spanned about 110 million sorted cells from all samples.

Specimen: naive CD4+ T cells from blood. The source of this sequence is a woman aged 18-35 years in good health. The genes are TRBV21-1 and TRBJ2-1; whether TRBD1, the table's D call, matches the DNA was not checked. TRBV21-1 is shown as a pseudogene. CDR3 in amino acids: CASFRRDRDNEQFF. Here the CDR3 DNA reads TGTGCCAGCTTCCGCCGGGACAGGGACAATGAGCAGTTCTTC.